This T cell receptor beta chain is drawn from a study of T cell repertoires in cytomegalovirus infection. Study background: A matching HLA type, together with CMV infection, was signaled by public TCR beta signatures.

Per the germline V gene, CDR1 is MNHEY and CDR2 is SMNVEV (reference sequence). V was trimmed by 5 bases and J by 4 bases, leaving 13 bases between them. This CDR3 has 14 amino acids. MiXCR, applied by TCRdb to the reads, yields one record per CDR3 protein. The table shows around 190,000 distinct CDR3 sequences, with approximately 14% occurring only once. Points from the study as a whole: People with CMV and the relevant HLA were identified by cumulative public TCR beta family frequency.

On this clonotype itself: What it binds is unknown.

The sequencing sample was made of PBMCs. The receptor's source is a human donor in good health (CMV status not recorded). Some clones in this sample may be carry-over from other donors' samples. The J gene is TRBJ2-3, the V gene TRBV27; D unresolved. The CDR3 here is CASSKTWMADTQYF. The CDR3 DNA follows: TGTGCCAGCAGTAAAACATGGATGGCAGATACGCAGTATTTT.